A single TCR beta chain is shown here with its context. The CDR3 loop spans 15 amino acids. Germline-derived CDR1 and CDR2 are SGHDT and YYEEEE. With 4 bases removed from V and 6 bases from J, the gap between germline ends came to 17 bases. The data are from a study of blood T cell repertoires in COVID-19. At the level of the study: The study drew acute and convalescent COVID-19 samples from the United States, Italy and Spain. PBMCs, B-cell-depleted T cells, or T cells provided the cDNA or gDNA that made up the material.

As handled by the study authors: Amplification with reference gene primers provided the estimates of nucleated cell counts. Profiled with immunoSEQ multiplex PCR; TCRdb holds only in-frame clones, not every one. For V, J and clone size, that table is used; D and trimming come from the DNA. The sample lists about 68,000 clones; roughly 85% were seen once. Material for sequencing was peripheral blood. This receptor was taken from a young man with acute or convalescent COVID-19. J is TRBJ2-1 and V is TRBV5-6; tentatively, D is TRBD2 (6 bases). CDR3 DNA sequence: TGTGCCAGCAGCCGTCCGGGGGTAGAGCCCAATGAGCAGTTCTTC. It encodes CASSRPGVEPNEQFF.